This T cell receptor beta chain emerged from a study of shared clonotypes between healthy human individuals. Whole-study findings and limits: The study found lower generation probabilities in non-shared clonotypes than in those shared by all four donors.

A remark on this clone: The antigen is unknown.

Genomic DNA from each subset was divided evenly over several immunoSEQ plates. Sorted-subset replicate PCRs used around 200 ng of genomic DNA. This amount corresponded to 30,000 to 35,000 T cell genomes. Sequenced by immunoSEQ multiplex PCR; TCRdb stores in-frame clones only, minus some. The repertoire consists of approximately 2,000,000 clones, with roughly 95% occurring once and the leading ten covering approximately 1.6%. Deletions cut 4 bases from V and 7 bases from J, with 14 bases between. Germline V gene data show CDR1 as SGDLS and CDR2 as YYNGEE. CDR3 length: 14 residues. Terminally differentiated effector memory CD45RA+ cells were excluded from the naive CD8 cells, which were CD45RO-negative and positively selected for CCR7.

This sequence joins TRBV9 and TRBJ1-4, with D perhaps matching TRBD1 (6 bases). What was sequenced was naive CD8+ T cells from PBMCs. The receptor comes from a man younger than 30 in good health. Some clones in this sample may be carry-over from other donors' samples. DNA of the CDR3: TGTGCCAGCAGCCCGCCAGGGGCCGGTGAAAAACTGTTTTTT. Amino acid sequence: CASSPPGAGEKLFF.